The clone carrying this T cell receptor beta chain was seen a few times. The data were obtained in a study of response to subunit inactivated influenza vaccine. Germline CDR1 is SGHVS and CDR2 is FQNEAQ. The CDR3 has 18 amino acids. The ends were cut back, 5 bases at V and 0 bases at J, with 23 bases in the middle. MiXCR, run by TCRdb on the RT-PCR reads, gives a single entry per CDR3 protein. In the table there are fewer than 250,000 distinct CDR3 sequences, 13% to 15% of which are singletons. The sequencing here drew on CD8+ T cells sorted from PBMCs, taken roughly 5 days after vaccination. This sequence was found in a man in his forties or fifties who received an inactivated influenza vaccine. The genes are TRBV7-8 and TRBJ2-7; TRBD1 or TRBD2 may be the D gene (5 bases each). The CDR3 bases are TGTGCCAGCAGCGGGCCGGGACCGATGAGGACACTCTCCTACGAGCAGTACTTC. Amino acid sequence: CASSGPGPMRTLSYEQYF.